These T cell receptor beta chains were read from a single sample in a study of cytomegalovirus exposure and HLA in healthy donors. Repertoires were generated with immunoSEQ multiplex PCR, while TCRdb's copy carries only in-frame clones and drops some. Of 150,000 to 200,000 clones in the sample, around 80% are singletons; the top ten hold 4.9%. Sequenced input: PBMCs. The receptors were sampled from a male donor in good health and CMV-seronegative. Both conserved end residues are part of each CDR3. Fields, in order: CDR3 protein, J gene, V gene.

CASSGTSGSYNEQFF TRBJ2-1 TRBV9
CASSSTGGKDTQYF TRBJ2-3 TRBV6-4
CASSLRTGITPDTQYF TRBJ2-3 TRBV5-6
CASSLAAVKETQYF TRBJ2-5 TRBV4-2
CASSLDPRGQYF TRBJ2-7 TRBV11-2
CASSLERGREAFF TRBJ1-1 TRBV7-7
CASSQGTGAGELFF TRBJ2-2 TRBV7-2
CATSGGGNTEAFF TRBJ1-1 TRBV15
CASSLSGAGTGQEKLFF TRBJ1-4 TRBV5-1
CASSSGEARPQHF TRBJ1-5 TRBV11-2
CASSYRGTSGFYEQYF TRBJ2-7 TRBV6-5
CASSKGQGAISQYF TRBJ2-3 TRBV21-1
CASTLGQFYEQYF TRBJ2-7 TRBV7-9
CASSLSGTFTEAFF TRBJ1-1 TRBV27
CASRRTTNEKLFF TRBJ1-4 TRBV6-5
CASRRGSGNTIYF TRBJ1-3 TRBV6-5
CASSSTDIYEQYF TRBJ2-7 TRBV27
CASSLMEGHGYTF TRBJ1-2 TRBV7-9
CASSSGLSIINYGYTF TRBJ1-2 TRBV28
CASSPRYSGNEQFF TRBJ2-1 TRBV7-9
CASRGGPYEQYF TRBJ2-7 TRBV6-5
CARAGTGVYEQYF TRBJ2-7 TRBV7-5
CASSNPGQAGGYTF TRBJ1-2 TRBV6-5
CASSSYNQPQHF TRBJ1-5 TRBV7-8
CASSLNNYNEQFF TRBJ2-1 TRBV7-3
CASSSLQGAASSEQYF TRBJ2-7 TRBV6-5
CASSGEGGGYGYTF TRBJ1-2 TRBV28
CASSEEGGWTEAFF TRBJ1-1 TRBV2
CASSPQAGRETQYF TRBJ2-5 TRBV6-6
CASSQHTNTEAFF TRBJ1-1 TRBV11-3
CASSQRRILGSGGFFLSYEQYF TRBJ2-7 TRBV14
CASSEFGGGDEAFF TRBJ1-1 TRBV6-1
CASSLVGQGVETQYF TRBJ2-5 TRBV5-4
CASSLLAGVGAYNEQFF TRBJ2-1 TRBV13
CASIGIAGGRTGELFF TRBJ2-2 TRBV19